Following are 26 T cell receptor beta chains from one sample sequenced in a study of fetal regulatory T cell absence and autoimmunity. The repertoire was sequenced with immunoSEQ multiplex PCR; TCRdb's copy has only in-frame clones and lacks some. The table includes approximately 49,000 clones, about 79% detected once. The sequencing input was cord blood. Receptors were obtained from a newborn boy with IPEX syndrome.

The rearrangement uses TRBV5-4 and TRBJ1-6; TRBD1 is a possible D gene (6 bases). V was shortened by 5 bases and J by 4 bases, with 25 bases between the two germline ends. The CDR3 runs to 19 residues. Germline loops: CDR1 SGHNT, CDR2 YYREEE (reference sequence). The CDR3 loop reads CASRYRTDGPYIYNSPLHF. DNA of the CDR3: TGTGCCAGCAGGTACCGGACAGACGGCCCATATATATATAATTCACCCCTCCACTTT.

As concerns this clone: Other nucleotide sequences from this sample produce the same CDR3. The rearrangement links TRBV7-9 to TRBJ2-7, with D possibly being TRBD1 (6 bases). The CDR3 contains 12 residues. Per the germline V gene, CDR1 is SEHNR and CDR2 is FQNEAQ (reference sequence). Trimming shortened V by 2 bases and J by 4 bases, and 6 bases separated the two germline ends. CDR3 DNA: TGTGCCAGCAGCTTACAGGGGTACGAGCAGTACTTC. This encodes CASSLQGYEQYF.

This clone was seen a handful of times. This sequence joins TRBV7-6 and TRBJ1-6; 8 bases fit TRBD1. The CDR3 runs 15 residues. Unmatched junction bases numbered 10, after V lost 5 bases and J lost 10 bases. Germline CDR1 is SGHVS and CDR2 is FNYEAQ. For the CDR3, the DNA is TGTGCCAGCAGCCCCGACGGTGCAGGGGGCTCACCCCTCCACTTT. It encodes CASSPDGAGGSPLHF.

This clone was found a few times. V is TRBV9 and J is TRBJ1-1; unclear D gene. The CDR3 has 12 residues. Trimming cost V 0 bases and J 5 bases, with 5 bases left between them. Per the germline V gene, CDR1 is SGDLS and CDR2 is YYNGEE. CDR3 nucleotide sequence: TGTGCCAGCAGCGTAGATGGAACTGAAGCTTTCTTT. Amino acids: CASSVDGTEAFF.

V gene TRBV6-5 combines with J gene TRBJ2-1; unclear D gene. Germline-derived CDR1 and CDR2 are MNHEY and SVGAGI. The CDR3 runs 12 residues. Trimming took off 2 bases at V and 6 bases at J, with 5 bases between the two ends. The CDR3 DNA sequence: TGTGCCAGCAGTTACCCTAGCAATGAGCAGTTCTTC. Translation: CASSYPSNEQFF.

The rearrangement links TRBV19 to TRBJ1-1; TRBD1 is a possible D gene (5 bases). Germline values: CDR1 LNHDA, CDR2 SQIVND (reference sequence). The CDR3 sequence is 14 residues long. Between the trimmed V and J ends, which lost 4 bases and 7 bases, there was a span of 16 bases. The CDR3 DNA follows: TGTGCCAGTAGTAAGGTGGGAATCGGGGGTGAAGCTTTCTTT. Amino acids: CASSKVGIGGEAFF.

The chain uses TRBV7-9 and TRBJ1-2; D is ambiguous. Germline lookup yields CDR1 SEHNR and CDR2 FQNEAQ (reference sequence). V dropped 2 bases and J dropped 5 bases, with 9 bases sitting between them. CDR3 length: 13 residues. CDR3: CASSLTPEYGYTF. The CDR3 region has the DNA TGTGCCAGCAGCTTAACCCCAGAGTATGGCTACACCTTC.

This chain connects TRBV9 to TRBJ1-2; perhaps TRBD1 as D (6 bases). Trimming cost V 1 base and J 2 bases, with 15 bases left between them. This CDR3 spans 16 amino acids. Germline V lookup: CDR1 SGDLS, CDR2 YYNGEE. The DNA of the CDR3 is TGTGCCAGCAGCGTAAGGCCCAGGGGAGGAAACTATGGCTACACCTTC. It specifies CASSVRPRGGNYGYTF.

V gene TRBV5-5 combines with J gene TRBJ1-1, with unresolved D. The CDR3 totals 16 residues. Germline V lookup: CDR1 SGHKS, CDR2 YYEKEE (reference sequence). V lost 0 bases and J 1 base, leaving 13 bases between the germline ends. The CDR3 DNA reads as TGTGCCAGCAGCTTGGCCGATCGGACCCCGAACACTGAAGCTTTCTTT. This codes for CASSLADRTPNTEAFF.

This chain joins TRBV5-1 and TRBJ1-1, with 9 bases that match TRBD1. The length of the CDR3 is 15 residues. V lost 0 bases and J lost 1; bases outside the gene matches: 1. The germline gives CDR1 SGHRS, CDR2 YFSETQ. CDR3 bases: TGCGCCAGCAGCTTGGGGGACAGGGCGAACACTGAAGCTTTCTTT. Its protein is CASSLGDRANTEAFF.

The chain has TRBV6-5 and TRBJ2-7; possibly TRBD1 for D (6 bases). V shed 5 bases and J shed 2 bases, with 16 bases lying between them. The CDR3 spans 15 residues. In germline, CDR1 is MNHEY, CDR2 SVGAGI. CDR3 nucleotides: TGTGCCAGCAGTGGTACAGGGACCCTGGCCTACGAGCAGTACTTC. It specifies CASSGTGTLAYEQYF.

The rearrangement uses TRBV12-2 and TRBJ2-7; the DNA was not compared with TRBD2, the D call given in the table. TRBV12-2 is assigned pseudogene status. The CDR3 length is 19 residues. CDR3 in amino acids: CASRLGDGGTAPDPYEQYF. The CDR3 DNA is TGTGCAAGTCGCTTAGGCGATGGAGGCACCGCACCCGACCCTTACGAGCAGTACTTC.

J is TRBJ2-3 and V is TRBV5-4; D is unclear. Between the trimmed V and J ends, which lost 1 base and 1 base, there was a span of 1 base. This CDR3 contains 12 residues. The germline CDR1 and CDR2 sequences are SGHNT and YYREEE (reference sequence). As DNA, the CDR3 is TGTGCCAGCAGCTTGCGCACAGATACGCAGTATTTT. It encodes CASSLRTDTQYF.

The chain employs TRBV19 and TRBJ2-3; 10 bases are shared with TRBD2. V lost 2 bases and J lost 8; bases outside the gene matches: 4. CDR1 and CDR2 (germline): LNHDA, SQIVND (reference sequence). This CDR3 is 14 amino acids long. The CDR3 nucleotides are TGTGCCAGTAGTATAAAGCGGGAGGGCCTTACGCAGTATTTT. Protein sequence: CASSIKREGLTQYF.

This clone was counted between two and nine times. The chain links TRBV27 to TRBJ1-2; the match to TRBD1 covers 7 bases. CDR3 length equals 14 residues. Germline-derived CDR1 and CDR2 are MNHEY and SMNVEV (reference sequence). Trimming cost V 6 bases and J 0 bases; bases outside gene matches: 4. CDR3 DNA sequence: TGTGCCAGCAGATCGACAGGGACTAACTATGGCTACACCTTC. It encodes CASRSTGTNYGYTF.

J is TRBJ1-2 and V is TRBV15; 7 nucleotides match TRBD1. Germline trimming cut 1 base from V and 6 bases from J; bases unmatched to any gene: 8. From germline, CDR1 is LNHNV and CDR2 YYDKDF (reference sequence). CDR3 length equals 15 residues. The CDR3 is CATSRAEGARHGYTF. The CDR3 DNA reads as TGTGCCACCAGCAGAGCGGAGGGGGCGCGCCATGGCTACACCTTC. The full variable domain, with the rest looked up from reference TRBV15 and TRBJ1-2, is DAMVIQNPRYQVTQFGKPVTLSCSQTLNHNVMYWYQQKSSQAPKLLFHYYDKDFNNEADTPDNFQSRRPNTSFCFLDIRSPGLGDTAMYLCATSRAEGARHGYTFGSGTRLTVV.

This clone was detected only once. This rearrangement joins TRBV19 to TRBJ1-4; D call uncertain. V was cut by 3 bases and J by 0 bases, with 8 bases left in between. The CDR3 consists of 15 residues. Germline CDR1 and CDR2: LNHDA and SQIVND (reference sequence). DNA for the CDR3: TGTGCCAGTAGTATCCTAGCGGCAACTAATGAAAAACTGTTTTTT. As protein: CASSILAATNEKLFF.

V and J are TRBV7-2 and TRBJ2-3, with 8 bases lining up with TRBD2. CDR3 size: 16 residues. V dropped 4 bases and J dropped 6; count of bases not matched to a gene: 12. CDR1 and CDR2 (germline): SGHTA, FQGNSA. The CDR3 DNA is TGTGCCAGCAGCTCGACCGGGACTAGGCTCTGGGATACGCAGTATTTT. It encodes CASSSTGTRLWDTQYF.

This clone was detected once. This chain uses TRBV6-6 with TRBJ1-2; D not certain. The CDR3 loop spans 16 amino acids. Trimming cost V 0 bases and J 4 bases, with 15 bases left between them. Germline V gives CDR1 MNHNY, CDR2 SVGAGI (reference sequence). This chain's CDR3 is CASSYSYTPPSYGYTF. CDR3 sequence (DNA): TGTGCCAGCAGTTACTCGTATACCCCCCCATCCTATGGCTACACCTTC.

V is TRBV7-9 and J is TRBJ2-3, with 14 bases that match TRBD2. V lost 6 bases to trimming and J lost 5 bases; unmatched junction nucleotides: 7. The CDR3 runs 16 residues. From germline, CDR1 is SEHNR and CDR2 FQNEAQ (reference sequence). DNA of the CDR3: TGTGCCAGCAGGACGGGACTAGCGGGAGAGGGAGATACGCAGTATTTT. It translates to CASRTGLAGEGDTQYF. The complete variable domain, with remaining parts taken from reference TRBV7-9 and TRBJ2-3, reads DTGVSQNPRHKITKRGQNVTFRCDPISEHNRLYWYRQTLGQGPEFLTYFQNEAQLEKSRLLSDRFSAERPKGSFSTLEIQRTEQGDSAMYLCASRTGLAGEGDTQYFGPGTRLTVL.

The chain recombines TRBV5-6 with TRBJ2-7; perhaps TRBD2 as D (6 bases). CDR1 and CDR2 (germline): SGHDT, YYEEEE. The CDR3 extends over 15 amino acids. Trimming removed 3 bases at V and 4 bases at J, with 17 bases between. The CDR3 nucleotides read TGTGCCAGCAGCTCCACGACTAGTGGTGAATACGAGCAGTACTTC. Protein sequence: CASSSTTSGEYEQYF.

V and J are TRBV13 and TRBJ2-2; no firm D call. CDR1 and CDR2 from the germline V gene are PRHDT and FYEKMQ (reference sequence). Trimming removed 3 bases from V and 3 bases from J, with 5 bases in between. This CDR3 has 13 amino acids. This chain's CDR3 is CASSFQDTGELFF. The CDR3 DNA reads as TGTGCCAGCAGCTTTCAGGACACCGGGGAGCTGTTTTTT.

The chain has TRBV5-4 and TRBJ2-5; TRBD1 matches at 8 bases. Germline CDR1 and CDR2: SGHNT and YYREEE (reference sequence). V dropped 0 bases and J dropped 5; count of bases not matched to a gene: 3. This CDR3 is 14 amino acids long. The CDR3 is CASSLGQGWETQYF. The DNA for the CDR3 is TGTGCCAGCAGCTTGGGACAGGGGTGGGAGACCCAGTACTTC.

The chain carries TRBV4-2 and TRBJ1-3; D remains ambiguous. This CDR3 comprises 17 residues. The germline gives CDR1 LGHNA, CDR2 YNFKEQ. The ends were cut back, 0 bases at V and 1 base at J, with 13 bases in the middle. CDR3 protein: CASSQDSQDGSGNTIYF. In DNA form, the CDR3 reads TGTGCCAGCAGCCAAGATTCGCAAGACGGATCTGGAAACACCATATATTTT.

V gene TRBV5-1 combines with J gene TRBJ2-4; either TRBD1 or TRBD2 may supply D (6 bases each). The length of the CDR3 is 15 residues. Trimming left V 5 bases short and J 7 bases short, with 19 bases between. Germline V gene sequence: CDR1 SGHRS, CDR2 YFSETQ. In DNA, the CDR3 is TGCGCCAGCAGTTCGGGGGCGGGCTTGGGGAACATTCAGTACTTC. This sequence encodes CASSSGAGLGNIQYF.

CDR3 sequence reads: CASSQVTGGYGYTF. The CDR3 coding sequence is TGTGCCAGCAGCCAAGTAACAGGGGGCTATGGCTACACCTTC. The V and J genes are TRBV14 and TRBJ1-2; 8 bases align to TRBD1. Germline trimming cut 1 base from V and 4 bases from J; bases unmatched to any gene: 2. The CDR3 runs 14 residues. From germline, CDR1 is SGHDN and CDR2 FVKESK. The full variable domain, its missing parts supplied by reference TRBV14 and TRBJ1-2, is EAGVTQFPSHSVIEKGQTVTLRCDPISGHDNLYWYRRVMGKEIKFLLHFVKESKQDESGMPNNRFLAERTGGTYSTLKVQPAELEDSGVYFCASSQVTGGYGYTFGSGTRLTVV.